This T cell receptor beta chain comes out of a study of Graves' ophthalmopathy and Graves' hyperthyroidism. The wider study: At initial diagnosis, peripheral blood was obtained, and this preceded any treatment.

This clonotype was counted many times. Scientists amplified the TCR beta CDR3 regions from RNA transcripts. Scientists carried out first-round RT-PCR using HTBI primers and then a second-round multiplex PCR. TCRdb reprocessed the multiplex PCR reads via MiXCR and lists one record per CDR3 protein. The sample comprises around 400,000 distinct CDR3 sequences, around 17% of which are singletons, and approximately 1.4% rests with the top ten. This CDR3 spans 13 amino acids. V was cut by 0 bases and J by 14 bases, with 16 bases left in between. Looked up from germline, CDR1 is LGHDT and CDR2 is YNNKEL (reference sequence). Someone took the PBMCs out of 10 ml of fresh peripheral blood.

The gene calls are TRBV3-1 and TRBJ2-5, with D unclear. The TCR was taken from a woman younger than 35 with Graves' ophthalmopathy. The material sequenced was peripheral blood. The CDR3 here is CASSQDQVGPRYF. The CDR3 DNA reads as TGTGCCAGCAGCCAAGATCAGGTCGGGCCCCGTTACTTC.